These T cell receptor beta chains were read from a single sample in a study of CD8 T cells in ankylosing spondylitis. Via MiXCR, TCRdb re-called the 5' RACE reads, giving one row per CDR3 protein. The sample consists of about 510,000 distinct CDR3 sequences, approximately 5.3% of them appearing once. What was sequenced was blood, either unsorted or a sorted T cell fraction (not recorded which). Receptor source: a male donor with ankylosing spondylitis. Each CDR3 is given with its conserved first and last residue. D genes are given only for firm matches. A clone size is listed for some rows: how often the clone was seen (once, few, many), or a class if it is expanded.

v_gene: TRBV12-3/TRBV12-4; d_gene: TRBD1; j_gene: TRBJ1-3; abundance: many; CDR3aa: CASSFYRGDTIYF; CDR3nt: TGTGCCAGCAGTTTCTACAGGGGTGACACCATATATTTT
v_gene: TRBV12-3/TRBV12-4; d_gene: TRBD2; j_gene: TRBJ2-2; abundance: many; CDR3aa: CASSSAGRGGELFF; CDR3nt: TGTGCCAGCAGTTCAGCAGGGAGGGGCGGGGAGCTGTTTTTT
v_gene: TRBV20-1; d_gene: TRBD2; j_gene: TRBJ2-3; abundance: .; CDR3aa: CSASAAGLRGGRVGDTQYF; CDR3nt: TGCAGTGCTAGCGCGGCTGGGCTTCGGGGGGGGCGGGTCGGAGATACGCAGTATTTT
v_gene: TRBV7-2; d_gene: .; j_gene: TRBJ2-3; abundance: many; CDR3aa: CASSLVAGTQYF; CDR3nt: TGTGCCAGCAGCTTAGTGGCTGGGACGCAGTATTTT
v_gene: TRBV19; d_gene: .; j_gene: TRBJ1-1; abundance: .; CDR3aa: CASSIGADTEAFF; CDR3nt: TGTGCCAGTAGTATAGGCGCGGACACTGAAGCTTTCTTT
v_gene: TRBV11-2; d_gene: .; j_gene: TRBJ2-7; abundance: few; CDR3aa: CASSRRGAYEQYF; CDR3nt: TGTGCCAGCAGCCGGCGAGGGGCCTACGAGCAGTACTTC
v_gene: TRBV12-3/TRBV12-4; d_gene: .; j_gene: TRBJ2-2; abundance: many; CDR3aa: CASSTGTPNTGELFF; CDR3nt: TGTGCCAGCTCTACGGGGACCCCGAACACCGGGGAGCTGTTTTTT
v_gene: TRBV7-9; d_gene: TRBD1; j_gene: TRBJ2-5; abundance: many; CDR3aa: CASSPRDREETQYF; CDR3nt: TGTGCCAGCAGCCCCCGGGACAGGGAAGAGACCCAGTACTTC
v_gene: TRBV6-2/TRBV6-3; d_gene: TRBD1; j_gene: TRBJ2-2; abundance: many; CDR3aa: CASSYSRTGWWTGELFF; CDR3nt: TGTGCCAGCAGTTACTCCCGGACAGGGTGGTGGACCGGGGAGCTGTTTTTT
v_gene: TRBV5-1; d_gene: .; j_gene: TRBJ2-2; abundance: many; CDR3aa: CASSWTVNTGELFF; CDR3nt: TGCGCCAGCAGCTGGACAGTGAACACCGGGGAGCTGTTTTTT
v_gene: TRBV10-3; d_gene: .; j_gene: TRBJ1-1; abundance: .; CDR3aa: CAITLQLSSTEAFF; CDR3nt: TGTGCCATCACTTTACAATTGAGTAGCACTGAAGCTTTCTTT
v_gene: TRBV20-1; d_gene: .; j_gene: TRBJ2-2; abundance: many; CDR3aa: CSARRRGPANTGELFF; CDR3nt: TGCAGTGCACGGCGCAGGGGCCCCGCGAACACCGGGGAGCTGTTTTTT
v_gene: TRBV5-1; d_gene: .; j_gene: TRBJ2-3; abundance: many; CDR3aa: CASSFNRDPDTQYF; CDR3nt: TGCGCCAGCAGCTTTAACCGGGACCCAGATACGCAGTATTTT
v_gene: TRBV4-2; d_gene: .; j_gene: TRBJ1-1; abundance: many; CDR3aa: CASSPMGRTEAFF; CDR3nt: TGTGCCAGCAGCCCGATGGGCAGGACTGAAGCTTTCTTT
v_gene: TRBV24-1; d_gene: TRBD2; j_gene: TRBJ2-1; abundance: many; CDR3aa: CATSDFRTSGRNEQFF; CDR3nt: TGTGCCACCAGTGATTTTAGGACTAGCGGGAGGAATGAGCAGTTCTTC
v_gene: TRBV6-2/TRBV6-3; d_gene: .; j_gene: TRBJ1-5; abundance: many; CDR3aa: CASSQPAGNNQPQHF; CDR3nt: TGTGCCAGCAGCCAACCGGCAGGGAACAATCAGCCCCAGCATTTT